Listed here is a single T cell receptor (beta chain). As yet, its antigen is unknown. The sample is drawn from a study of OX40 agonist ivuxolimab in advanced cancers. Across the whole study: Patients took ivuxolimab, an agonistic anti-OX40 (CD134) antibody. General study findings and limits: Several nonresponders also turned out to have low normalized T-cell clonal expansion. CD8+ T cells averaged more expanded clones than CD4+. Clonal expansion was among the lowest in partial responders at 0.1-3.0 mg/kg, especially CD8+.

TCRdb keeps only in-frame clones here, not all; method: immunoSEQ multiplex PCR. The sample consists of tens of thousands of clones, just over 85% of them appearing once. Germline values: CDR1 SGHTA, CDR2 FQGNSA. V lost 5 bases and J lost 5, with 15 bases in between. This CDR3 has 14 amino acids. The TCR was taken from an adult with an advanced solid tumor such as melanoma, head and neck, liver or kidney cancer. The sample here was CD4+ or CD8+ T cells sorted from blood, taken in a trial of the OX40 agonist ivuxolimab. This chain uses TRBV7-2 with TRBJ2-5; a possible D gene is TRBD2 (6 bases). CDR3 loop: CASSPAAGLETQYF. The DNA for the CDR3 is TGTGCCAGCAGCCCCGCGGCGGGGTTGGAGACCCAGTACTTC.